The rows below give T cell receptor beta chains drawn from one sample of a study of T cells in Graves' hyperthyroidism and ophthalmopathy. One entry per CDR3 protein results from TCRdb running MiXCR on the multiplex PCR reads. This sample yields hundreds of thousands of distinct CDR3 sequences, of which 22% are seen a single time; approximately 49% belongs to the top ten. Sequencing input: blood. The receptors were sampled from a woman in her 70s with Graves' ophthalmopathy. The CDR3 runs from the conserved cysteine through the conserved F or W. D genes are given only for firm matches. Size values are once, few and many counts, or a class for expanded clones, and some rows have none.

CDR3 protein,CDR3 DNA,D gene,clone size,V gene,J gene
CAIRMTEVQETQYF,TGTGCCATCAGGATGACAGAAGTACAAGAGACCCAGTACTTC,.,.,TRBV10-3,TRBJ2-5
CAWSHGLAGNEQFF,TGTGCCTGGAGTCATGGACTAGCGGGGAATGAGCAGTTCTTC,TRBD2,.,TRBV30,TRBJ2-1
CASRSEFNYGYTF,TGTGCCAGCAGGTCAGAATTTAACTATGGCTACACCTTC,.,.,TRBV9,TRBJ1-2
CASSQFQKRGEQFF,TGTGCCAGCAGCCAGTTCCAGAAGAGGGGCGAGCAGTTCTTC,.,few,TRBV3-1,TRBJ2-1
CASSLRAGITYNEQFF,TGTGCCAGCAGCTTACGAGCGGGTATTACCTACAATGAGCAGTTCTTC,.,.,TRBV7-3,TRBJ2-1
CASSPRQGYPEAFF,TGTGCCAGCAGTCCCCGGCAGGGTTACCCTGAAGCTTTCTTT,.,many,TRBV28,TRBJ1-1
CAWRHPNRQNTGELFF,TGTGCCTGGAGACACCCGAACAGACAGAACACCGGGGAGCTGTTTTTT,.,few,TRBV30,TRBJ2-2
CASSLVRGLNTGELFF,TGTGCCAGCAGCTTGGTTCGGGGATTGAACACCGGGGAGCTGTTTTTT,.,few,TRBV5-8,TRBJ2-2
CASSDIQGGLAKNIQYF,TGTGCCAGCAGTGATATACAGGGAGGATTAGCCAAAAACATTCAGTACTTC,.,few,TRBV28,TRBJ2-4
CATSDAREMSETQYF,TGTGCCACCAGCGACGCAAGGGAGATGAGTGAGACCCAGTACTTC,.,.,TRBV24-1,TRBJ2-5
CSASGSGGEVTDTQYF,TGCAGTGCTAGTGGAAGCGGGGGTGAGGTCACAGATACGCAGTATTTT,TRBD2,.,TRBV20-1,TRBJ2-3
CASTLAATGTEAFF,TGTGCCAGCACACTAGCGGCTACGGGGACTGAAGCTTTCTTT,.,many,TRBV6-1,TRBJ1-1
CASSATSVSTDTQYF,TGTGCCAGCAGCGCAACTAGCGTAAGCACAGATACGCAGTATTTT,TRBD2,few,TRBV9,TRBJ2-3
CASSYSNVVTEAFF,TGTGCCAGCAGTTACTCGAACGTTGTCACTGAAGCTTTCTTT,.,few,TRBV6-2/TRBV6-3,TRBJ1-1
CASSLGTDGARQYF,TGTGCCAGCAGTTTAGGTACGGACGGCGCCAGGCAGTATTTT,.,.,TRBV27,TRBJ2-3
CASSSLSSGNTIYF,TGCGCCAGCAGCAGCCTTTCGTCCGGAAACACCATATATTTT,.,.,TRBV5-1,TRBJ1-3
CAWSVTGYTGELFF,TGTGCCTGGAGTGTAACGGGGTACACCGGGGAGCTGTTTTTT,.,.,TRBV30,TRBJ2-2
CASSSRQGLGTDTQYF,TGTGCCAGCAGCTCGCGACAGGGGTTGGGCACAGATACGCAGTATTTT,TRBD1,few,TRBV9,TRBJ2-3
CASSLMGGGAPPTEAFF,TGTGCCAGCAGCTTAATGGGGGGAGGGGCCCCCCCCACTGAAGCTTTCTTT,.,.,TRBV7-3,TRBJ1-1
CSASELAGVGNEQFF,TGCAGTGCCTCCGAACTAGCGGGAGTCGGCAATGAGCAGTTCTTC,TRBD2,few,TRBV20-1,TRBJ2-1
CASSSLGLASETQYF,TGTGCCAGCAGTTCTCTAGGACTAGCGTCAGAGACCCAGTACTTC,TRBD2,.,TRBV27,TRBJ2-5
CASSQGQGVDYEQYF,TGTGCCAGCAGCCAGGGACAGGGTGTGGACTACGAGCAGTACTTC,TRBD1,.,TRBV7-9,TRBJ2-7
CAWSVNEKLFF,TGTGCCTGGAGTGTAAATGAAAAACTGTTTTTT,.,.,TRBV30,TRBJ1-4
CASTTGVHYEQYF,TGTGCCAGCACCACAGGGGTCCACTACGAGCAGTACTTC,TRBD1,many,TRBV2,TRBJ2-7
CASSISTNEKLFF,TGTGCCAGCAGCATCTCAACTAATGAAAAACTGTTTTTT,.,few,TRBV11-2,TRBJ1-4
CASSTRRRYSIYF,TGTGCCAGCAGTACCCGACGGCGTTACTCCATATATTTT,.,many,TRBV6-2/TRBV6-3,TRBJ1-3
CASRRQGLSYEQYF,TGTGCCAGCAGGAGACAGGGGCTCTCCTACGAGCAGTACTTC,TRBD1,many,TRBV28,TRBJ2-7
CASVPRGEAGWNGELFF,TGTGCTAGTGTTCCCAGGGGGGAAGCGGGTTGGAACGGGGAGCTGTTTTTT,.,few,TRBV12-5,TRBJ2-2
CAWSAGQWTNEKLFF,TGTGCCTGGAGTGCAGGACAGTGGACTAATGAAAAACTGTTTTTT,.,.,TRBV30,TRBJ1-4
CASSQTSGGYQKTQYF,TGTGCCAGCAGCCAGACTAGCGGGGGGTACCAAAAGACCCAGTACTTC,TRBD2,few,TRBV7-2,TRBJ2-5
CASSASGLLGYTF,TGTGCCAGCAGTGCTTCTGGACTGCTTGGCTACACCTTC,.,.,TRBV2,TRBJ1-2
CASSLLPPAGRQETQYF,TGTGCCAGCAGTTTGCTCCCCCCAGCGGGCCGCCAAGAGACCCAGTACTTC,.,.,TRBV12-3/TRBV12-4,TRBJ2-5
CASSRTFVGYNEQFF,TGCGCCAGCAGCCGAACCTTTGTCGGCTACAATGAGCAATTCTTC,.,.,TRBV4-3,TRBJ2-1
CASRRTTVGETQYF,TGTGCCAGCAGGCGGACAACCGTCGGGGAGACCCAGTACTTC,.,.,TRBV6-1,TRBJ2-5
CASSLQGLDNEQFF,TGTGCCAGCAGCTTACAGGGCCTTGACAATGAGCAGTTCTTC,.,many,TRBV11-3,TRBJ2-1
CASTPAGASYEQYF,TGTGCCAGCACGCCCGCAGGGGCATCCTACGAGCAGTACTTC,.,.,TRBV6-1,TRBJ2-7
CSAREGLAGVNEQFF,TGCAGTGCTAGAGAAGGACTAGCGGGAGTGAATGAGCAGTTCTTC,TRBD2,few,TRBV20-1,TRBJ2-1
CASSTLQGNGYTF,TGTGCCAGCTCAACCCTACAGGGGAATGGCTACACCTTC,TRBD1,.,TRBV18,TRBJ1-2
CASSGRGRYNEQFF,TGTGCCAGCAGTGGCAGGGGAAGGTACAATGAGCAGTTCTTC,.,.,TRBV6-1,TRBJ2-1
CASSLWGHANTEAFF,TGTGCCAGCAGTCTCTGGGGGCATGCGAACACTGAAGCTTTCTTT,.,many,TRBV2,TRBJ1-1
CASSEEGRSSYNEQFF,TGTGCCAGCAGTGAAGAGGGGAGGAGCTCCTACAATGAGCAGTTCTTC,.,many,TRBV2,TRBJ2-1
CASSQVASSSYNEQFF,TGCGCCAGCAGCCAAGTGGCCAGTAGCTCCTACAATGAGCAGTTCTTC,.,.,TRBV4-3,TRBJ2-1
CASSQSGRADYEQYF,TGCGCCAGCAGCCAGAGCGGGAGGGCCGACTACGAGCAGTACTTC,TRBD2,.,TRBV4-3,TRBJ2-7
CASKEQGTNTGELFF,TGTGCCAGTAAAGAACAGGGAACTAACACCGGGGAGCTGTTTTTT,.,.,TRBV19,TRBJ2-2